Sequencing of this TCR beta chain was carried out in a study of regulatory T cells in long-lasting Graves disease. Time point specified: persistent/refractory GD, antithyroid drugs over 5 years with positive TRAb. Extracted RNA from PBMCs served as the source of the TCR library. Graves' disease diagnosis relied on American Thyroid Association guidelines. This clonotype was counted only a few times. Its antigen remains unidentified. From germline, CDR1 is GTSNPN and CDR2 SVGIG (reference sequence). This CDR3 comprises 13 residues. V shed 4 bases and J shed 1 base, with 7 bases lying between them. The study's findings and limits: Among the persistent patients, roughly 2,500 public clonotypes were shared, more than the approximately 970 shared among new patients. Persistent disease was associated with favored TRBV28 usage and with favored use of TRBJ1-2 and TRBJ2-5.

Construction of TCR beta libraries relied on iRepertoire HTBI primers and on Arm-PCR targeting CDR3 regions. Each CDR3 protein gets one entry after TCRdb re-called the multiplex PCR reads with MiXCR. Here the sample spans 400,000 to 500,000 distinct CDR3 sequences, 20% to 25% being singletons. The sequencing used peripheral blood mononuclear cells (PBMCs), collected when the disease was refractory, from a patient treated with antithyroid drugs. The chain uses TRBV30 and TRBJ2-2, with no clear D. This TCR was sampled from a female donor with Graves disease. As DNA, the CDR3 is TGTGCCTGGAAACTGGAGAACACCGGGGAGCTGTTTTTT. Encoded protein: CAWKLENTGELFF.